Below, 26 T cell receptor beta chains from the same sample are listed, as sequenced in a study of regulatory and conventional T cells in RAG deficiency. The method was immunoSEQ multiplex PCR; TCRdb's version includes in-frame clones alone and lacks a portion of them. This table has about 34,000 clones, 75% to 80% appearing once. Genomic DNA came from blood conventional CD4+ T cells gated CD25-low CD127-high. The same data also went into a second study, on regulatory T cells. That source reports: Amplification used 52 TRBV primers and 13 TRBJ primers.

The sequenced sample consisted of CD4+ effector T cells sorted from blood. All receptors come from a human donor in good health.

The chain employs TRBV10-1 and TRBJ2-1; 10 nucleotides match TRBD2. With 4 bases clipped from V and 1 base from J, the junction kept 7 bases outside the gene matches. The CDR3 sequence is 17 residues long. Per the germline V gene, CDR1 is WNHNN and CDR2 is SYGVQD (reference sequence). This CDR3 is CASSVKRGGLSYNEQFF. The CDR3 nucleotides are TGCGCCAGCAGTGTAAAGCGGGGGGGCCTATCCTACAATGAGCAGTTCTTC.

This clone was counted between two and nine times. The chain recombines TRBV6-5 with TRBJ2-7, with 7 bases aligning to TRBD2. The CDR3 sequence is 15 residues long. The germline gives CDR1 MNHEY, CDR2 SVGAGI. J gave up 7 bases and V 6 bases, and 15 bases lay outside the gene matches. CDR3 residues: CASSNKRGLLWEQYF. The CDR3 bases are TGTGCCAGCAGCAATAAGCGGGGACTCCTCTGGGAGCAGTACTTC.

The V gene is TRBV28, the J gene TRBJ1-2, with TRBD1 matching 10 bases. The length of the CDR3 is 15 residues. Per germline, CDR1 MDHEN and CDR2 SYDVKM. V gave up 6 bases and J gave up 2 bases; unmatched junction bases: 6. CDR3 sequence: CASRPAGQGNYGYTF. As DNA, the CDR3 is TGTGCCAGCAGACCAGCGGGACAGGGGAACTATGGCTACACCTTC.

The chain combines TRBV7-8 with TRBJ2-2, with TRBD1 identical over 7 bases. V trimming: 2 bases; J trimming: 0 bases; junction bases outside the gene matches: 0. CDR3 length: 15 residues. Germline values: CDR1 SGHVS, CDR2 FQNEAQ. In DNA, the CDR3 is TGTGCCAGCAGCTTACAGGGGGCGAACACCGGGGAGCTGTTTTTT. Amino acid sequence: CASSLQGANTGELFF.

V gene TRBV6-5 combines with J gene TRBJ2-4; 8 nucleotides match TRBD1. CDR1 is MNHEY and CDR2 is SVGAGI in the germline V gene. The trim removed 2 bases at V and 3 bases at J, leaving 3 bases unmatched. The CDR3 contains 15 residues. The CDR3 sequence is CASSYDRGVKNIQYF. CDR3 nucleotides: TGTGCCAGCAGTTACGACAGGGGCGTCAAAAACATTCAGTACTTC.

The chain employs TRBV7-6 and TRBJ1-5; D unclear. This CDR3 has 13 amino acids. Germline V CDR1 and CDR2: SGHVS, FNYEAQ. Trimming took 5 bases from V and 6 from J, leaving 11 bases between them. CDR3 DNA sequence: TGTGCCAGCAGCCCCAGGTGGGCTCAGCCCCAGCATTTT. Translating it yields CASSPRWAQPQHF.

The chain combines TRBV7-9 with TRBJ2-7; D possibly uses TRBD1 or TRBD2 (5 bases each). This CDR3 is built from 13 residues. Between the trimmed V and J ends, which lost 5 bases and 5 bases, there was a span of 13 bases. Germline loops: CDR1 SEHNR, CDR2 FQNEAQ (reference sequence). The CDR3 coding sequence is TGTGCCAGCAGCCGGGACGGCCGGAACGAGCAGTACTTC. It yields the protein CASSRDGRNEQYF.

This sequence joins TRBV6-5 and TRBJ2-5, with TRBD2 matching 11 bases. The CDR3 length is 14 residues. The germline CDR1 and CDR2 sequences are MNHEY and SVGAGI. V lost 9 bases and J lost 4; bases outside the gene matches: 7. DNA for the CDR3: TGTGCCAGTAATAGCGGGGGGGCCTTAGAGACCCAGTACTTC. This gives the protein CASNSGGALETQYF.

The rearrangement uses TRBV10-1 and TRBJ1-4; no firm D call. The length of the CDR3 is 15 residues. The germline gives CDR1 WNHNN, CDR2 SYGVQD (reference sequence). V gave up 3 bases and J gave up 0 bases, with 8 bases separating them. CDR3 amino acids: CASSDGGATNEKLFF. In DNA form, the CDR3 reads TGCGCCAGCAGTGATGGTGGGGCAACTAATGAAAAACTGTTTTTT.

This chain connects TRBV28 to TRBJ1-2; no definite D call. The germline V gene encodes CDR1 MDHEN and CDR2 SYDVKM. The CDR3 has 14 residues. V was trimmed by 6 bases and J by 4 bases, leaving 15 bases between them. CDR3 DNA: TGTGCCAGCAGCCGTAGACCACAAAGCTATGGCTACACCTTC. Amino acid sequence: CASSRRPQSYGYTF.

The rearrangement joins TRBV21-1 to TRBJ2-2; TRBD1, as called in the table, went unchecked against the DNA. TRBV21-1 is a known pseudogene. The CDR3 is 17 residues long. CDR3 bases: TGTGCCAGCAGCAAAGCGGGGGCAGGGAGCCGGCCCGGGGAGCTGTTTTTT. Translating gives CASSKAGAGSRPGELFF.

J is TRBJ2-7 and V is TRBV6-5; D is unresolved. The V end lost 6 bases, the J end lost 3 bases, and 6 bases lay between the germline ends. Germline CDR1 MNHEY, CDR2 SVGAGI. CDR3 length equals 11 residues. The CDR3 loop is CASRDRYEQYF. The CDR3 bases are TGTGCCAGCAGGGACCGCTACGAGCAGTACTTC.

This clone was detected a few times. This chain links TRBV5-1 with TRBJ2-4, with 7 positions matching TRBD1. Germline values: CDR1 SGHRS, CDR2 YFSETQ. The CDR3 is made up of 15 amino acids. Germline trimming cut 7 bases from V and 1 base from J; bases unmatched to any gene: 8. The CDR3 sequence: CASASQQGAKNIQYF. The CDR3 nucleotides are TGCGCCAGCGCTAGTCAACAGGGGGCCAAAAACATTCAGTACTTC.

This clone has only one observation. The CDR3 region has the DNA TGTGCCAGCTCACTGTCTGGGACAGGGACACAAGAGACCCAGTACTTC. The encoded protein is CASSLSGTGTQETQYF. The rearrangement joins TRBV18 to TRBJ2-5, with 9 positions matching TRBD1. Germline CDR1 KGHSH, CDR2 LQKENI. This CDR3 comprises 16 residues. V shed 4 bases and J 2 bases; nucleotides not matched to a gene: 8.

The genes are TRBV10-2 and TRBJ1-2, with D tentatively TRBD1 (5 bases). V lost 7 bases and J lost 0, with 21 bases in between. The CDR3 covers 17 residues. Germline lookup yields CDR1 WSHSY and CDR2 SAAADI. CDR3 nucleotide sequence: TGCGCCAGCACCCTGAGTCCCCTGGGGGGAGCTAACTATGGCTACACCTTC. Translated, it gives CASTLSPLGGANYGYTF.

This rearrangement joins TRBV4-1 to TRBJ2-7, with 8 nucleotides matching TRBD2. Germline CDR1 is MGHRA and CDR2 is YSYEKL. The J segment lost 0 bases and the V segment lost 0 bases, leaving 7 bases of the junction unmatched. The CDR3 consists of 17 residues. CDR3 sequence reads: CASSQDRGGQNSYEQYF. CDR3 DNA: TGCGCCAGCAGCCAAGATCGGGGGGGGCAGAACTCCTACGAGCAGTACTTC.

The chain carries TRBV19 and TRBJ2-1, with 7 bases that match TRBD2. V shed 0 bases and J 7 bases; nucleotides not matched to a gene: 15. Germline V gives CDR1 LNHDA, CDR2 SQIVND (reference sequence). CDR3 length: 18 amino acids. The CDR3 protein is CASSIDAGARGGGNEQFF. The DNA for the CDR3 is TGTGCCAGTAGTATAGATGCTGGGGCACGGGGCGGGGGTAATGAGCAGTTCTTC.

V gene TRBV2 combines with J gene TRBJ2-1; 10 bases line up with TRBD1. Looked up from germline, CDR1 is SNHLY and CDR2 is FYNNEI. This CDR3 spans 15 amino acids. V was pared by 7 bases and J by 4 bases, with 7 bases of the junction left unmatched. CDR3 region: CASTLGQGTYNEQFF. The DNA for the CDR3 is TGTGCCAGCACCCTGGGACAGGGGACTTACAATGAGCAGTTCTTC.

This chain uses TRBV21-1 with TRBJ2-7; the table's D call TRBD2 went unverified against the DNA. TRBV21-1 is tagged as a pseudogene. This CDR3 comprises 19 residues. CDR3 residues: CASSGFPGLAAEYSYEQYF. DNA for the CDR3: TGTGCCAGCAGCGGATTCCCGGGACTAGCGGCCGAATACTCCTACGAGCAGTACTTC.

This clone was seen only once. The V call is TRBV5-1, the J call TRBJ2-5; either TRBD1 or TRBD2 may supply D (5 bases each). The CDR3 totals 16 residues. Germline V gives CDR1 SGHRS, CDR2 YFSETQ. Trimming cost V 5 bases and J 9 bases, with 26 bases left between them. The CDR3 DNA is TGCGCCAGCAGAATCAGCCGCGGACCGGACACGGGGTCCCAGTACTTC. Encoded protein: CASRISRGPDTGSQYF.

The chain uses TRBV5-1 and TRBJ2-1; possible D gene TRBD1, 6 bases. V was cut by 0 bases and J by 5 bases, with 9 bases left in between. The germline CDR1 and CDR2 sequences are SGHRS and YFSETQ. The CDR3 has 14 amino acids. The CDR3 loop is CASSLGDKHNEQFF. DNA of the CDR3: TGCGCCAGCAGCTTGGGGGACAAGCACAATGAGCAGTTCTTC.

This rearrangement joins TRBV5-1 to TRBJ2-3; D may be TRBD2 (6 bases). The CDR3 loop spans 18 amino acids. V was shortened by 0 bases and J by 3 bases, with 20 bases between the two germline ends. CDR1 is SGHRS and CDR2 is YFSETQ in the germline V gene. CDR3 sequence: CASSLAGVTSGGTDTQYF. The CDR3 DNA reads as TGCGCCAGCAGCTTGGCCGGAGTGACCTCTGGAGGGACAGATACGCAGTATTTT.

The chain combines TRBV5-5 with TRBJ2-1; either TRBD1 or TRBD2 may fit D (5 bases each). CDR1 is SGHKS and CDR2 is YYEKEE in the germline V gene (reference sequence). The CDR3 contains 13 residues. V was cut by 0 bases and J by 6 bases, with 7 bases left in between. This CDR3 is CASSLVGGNEQFF. As DNA, the CDR3 is TGTGCCAGCAGCTTGGTTGGGGGCAATGAGCAGTTCTTC. The full variable domain, its missing parts supplied by reference TRBV5-5 and TRBJ2-1, is DAGVTQSPTHLIKTRGQQVTLRCSPISGHKSVSWYQQVLGQGPQFIFQYYEKEERGRGNFPDRFSARQFPNYSSELNVNALLLGDSALYLCASSLVGGNEQFFGPGTRLTVL.

In its sample, this clone was seen a few times. The V and J genes are TRBV6-1 and TRBJ1-1; D uncertain. V was trimmed by 4 bases and J by 1 base, leaving 7 bases between them. Germline V gene sequence: CDR1 MNHNS, CDR2 SASEGT. This CDR3 spans 13 amino acids. The CDR3 DNA reads TGTGCCAGCAGTGTCGGAGGGAACACTGAAGCTTTCTTT. Protein product: CASSVGGNTEAFF.

A few counts support this clone. V is TRBV29-1 and J is TRBJ1-5, with unresolved D. Trimming cost V 4 bases and J 3 bases, with 10 bases left between them. CDR1 SQVTM and CDR2 ANQGSEA come from the germline V gene. The CDR3 is made up of 13 amino acids. The CDR3 is CSVGGTFNQPQHF. CDR3 coding DNA: TGCAGCGTTGGAGGCACCTTCAATCAGCCCCAGCATTTT.

The rearrangement links TRBV4-2 to TRBJ2-5; D is possibly TRBD1 (5 bases). The CDR3 runs to 16 residues. V dropped 0 bases and J dropped 3 bases, with 14 bases sitting between them. Germline V gene sequence: CDR1 LGHNA, CDR2 YNFKEQ. CDR3 residues: CASSQDLMVGEETQYF. In DNA form, the CDR3 reads TGTGCCAGCAGCCAAGATTTGATGGTAGGGGAAGAGACCCAGTACTTC.